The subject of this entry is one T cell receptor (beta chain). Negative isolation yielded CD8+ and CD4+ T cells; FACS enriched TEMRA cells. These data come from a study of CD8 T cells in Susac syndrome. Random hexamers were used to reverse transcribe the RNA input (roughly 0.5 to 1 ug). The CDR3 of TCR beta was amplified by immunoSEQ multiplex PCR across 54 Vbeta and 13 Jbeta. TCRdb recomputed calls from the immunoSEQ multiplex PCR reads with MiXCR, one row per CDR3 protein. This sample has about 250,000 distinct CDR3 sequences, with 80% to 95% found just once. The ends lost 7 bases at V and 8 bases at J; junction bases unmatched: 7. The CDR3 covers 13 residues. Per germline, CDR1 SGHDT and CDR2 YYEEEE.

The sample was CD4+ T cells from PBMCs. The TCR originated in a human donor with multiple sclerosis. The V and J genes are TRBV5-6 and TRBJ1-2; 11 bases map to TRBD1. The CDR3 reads CASVDRGLRGYTF. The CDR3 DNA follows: TGTGCCAGCGTGGACAGGGGGCTCCGGGGCTACACCTTC.